This TCR beta chain was sequenced during a study of T cells in Graves' hyperthyroidism and ophthalmopathy. In the study overall: Sampling of peripheral blood happened at initial diagnosis, prior to any treatment.

RNA transcripts yielded amplified TCR beta CDR3 regions. TCR CDR3 regions were first amplified by RT-PCR with HTBI primers. TCRdb redid the calling of the multiplex PCR reads with MiXCR, one entry per CDR3 protein. The repertoire holds about 840,000 distinct CDR3 sequences, with about two fifths as singletons. Regarding the study as a whole: With a median lead of approximately 6 months before onset, the model predicted ophthalmopathy.

This clonotype was seen only a few times. The antigen remains unidentified. CDR3 length equals 16 residues. Trimming shortened V by 0 bases and J by 2 bases, and 17 bases separated the two germline ends. Germline lookup yields CDR1 DFQATT and CDR2 SNEGSKA (reference sequence). Patients were excluded because of uncontrolled infection, other autoimmune disease, pregnancy or lactation. Diagnostic assessment was based on clinical symptoms, serum thyroxine and TRAb, thyroid ultrasound and orbital computed tomography. The TCR sequence derives from a man between 18 and 29 years old with Graves' hyperthyroidism. V is TRBV20-1 and J is TRBJ2-7, with D perhaps being TRBD1 or TRBD2 (5 bases each). The specimen sequenced was blood. The CDR3 here is CSARDDGTHLPYEQYF. Written as DNA, the CDR3 is TGCAGTGCTAGAGATGACGGGACGCACCTCCCCTACGAGCAGTACTTC.